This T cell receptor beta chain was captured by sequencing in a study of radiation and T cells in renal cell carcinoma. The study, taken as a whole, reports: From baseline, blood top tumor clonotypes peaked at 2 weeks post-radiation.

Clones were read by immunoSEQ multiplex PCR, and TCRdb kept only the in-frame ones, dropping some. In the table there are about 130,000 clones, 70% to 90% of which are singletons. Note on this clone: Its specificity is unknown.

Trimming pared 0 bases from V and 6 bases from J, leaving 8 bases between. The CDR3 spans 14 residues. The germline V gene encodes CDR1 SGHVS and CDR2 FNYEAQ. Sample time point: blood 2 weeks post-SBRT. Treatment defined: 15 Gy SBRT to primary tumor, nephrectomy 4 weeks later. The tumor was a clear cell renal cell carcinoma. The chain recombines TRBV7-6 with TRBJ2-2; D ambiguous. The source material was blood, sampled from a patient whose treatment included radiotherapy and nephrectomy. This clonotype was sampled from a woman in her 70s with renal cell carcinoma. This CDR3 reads CASSLAQGPGELFF. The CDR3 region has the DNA TGTGCCAGCAGCTTAGCGCAAGGACCCGGGGAGCTGTTTTTT.